A single T cell receptor beta chain is shown here with its context. In the original workflow: Estimation of nucleated cell counts relied on the amplification of reference gene primers. Data came from immunoSEQ multiplex PCR; TCRdb stores just in-frame clones and leaves some out. That table supplies the V and J calls and clone size; D and trimming were determined from the DNA. The repertoire holds 100,000 to 150,000 clones, with about 90% as singletons. This entry belongs to a study of blood T cell repertoires in COVID-19. Study as a whole: PBMCs, B-cell-depleted T cells, or T cells provided the cDNA or gDNA that made up the material.

Deletions cut 8 bases from V and 0 bases from J, with 8 bases between. Germline V gene lookup returns CDR1 LNHDA and CDR2 SQIVND (reference sequence). This CDR3 spans 12 amino acids. This chain uses TRBV19 with TRBJ2-7; a possible D gene is TRBD1 (6 bases). Sample: peripheral blood. The source is a woman aged 55-69 years with acute or convalescent COVID-19. The DNA of the CDR3 is TGTGCCAGTGGGGACAACTCCTACGAGCAGTACTTC. This translates into CASGDNSYEQYF.